The clone carrying this TCR beta chain was recorded only once. Its antigen remains unknown. Some clones are missing from TCRdb's copy, which holds only in-frame ones; the method was immunoSEQ multiplex PCR. The profile shows 560,000 or so clones, 96% of them singletons. CD8 cells classed as naive were CD45RO-negative and positively selected for CCR7, excluding terminally differentiated effector memory CD45RA+ cells. This entry comes from a study of shared clonotypes between healthy human individuals. The study's findings and limits: Estimated clonotype richness was generally higher in naive than memory subsets.

CDR1 SNHLY and CDR2 FYNNEI come from the germline V gene. The CDR3 is made up of 13 amino acids. The germline V and J ends were trimmed by 2 bases and 2 bases, with 5 bases remaining between them. This clonotype was sampled from a woman between 25 and 40 years old in good health. This rearrangement joins TRBV2 to TRBJ2-3, with no clear D. The sample consisted of naive CD8+ T cells sorted from blood. In nucleotides, the CDR3 is TGTGCCAGCAGTGAATTTGCCACAGATACGCAGTATTTT. Its protein is CASSEFATDTQYF.